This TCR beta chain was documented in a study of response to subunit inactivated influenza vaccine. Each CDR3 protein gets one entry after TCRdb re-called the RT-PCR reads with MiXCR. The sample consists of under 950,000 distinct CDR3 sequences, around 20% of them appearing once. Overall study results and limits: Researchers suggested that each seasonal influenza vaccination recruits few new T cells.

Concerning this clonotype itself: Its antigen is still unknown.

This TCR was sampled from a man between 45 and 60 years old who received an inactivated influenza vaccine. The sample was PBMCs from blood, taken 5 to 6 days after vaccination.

The CDR3 coding sequence is TGTGCCAGCAGCTTAATAGGGCCAGATACGCAGTATTTT. As protein: CASSLIGPDTQYF. The V and J genes are TRBV7-2 and TRBJ2-3; no clear D gene. Trimming stripped 2 bases from V and 4 bases from J, with 7 bases between. This CDR3 comprises 13 residues. The germline CDR1 and CDR2 sequences are SGHTA and FQGNSA.